This T cell receptor beta chain was sequenced during a study of identical twins. Via MiXCR, TCRdb re-called the 5' RACE reads, giving one row per CDR3 protein. This table has approximately 210,000 distinct CDR3 sequences, around a sixth appearing once. V gave up 0 bases and J gave up 10 bases, with 13 bases separating them. This CDR3 has 15 amino acids. CDR1 and CDR2 from the germline V gene are MNHEY and SVGAGI. The same data also contributed to another study, on T cells expressing NK-cell markers.

Sample: CD8+ T cells sorted from blood. The gene calls are TRBV6-5 and TRBJ1-6, with D possibly TRBD1 on 6 matching bases. The clonotype originates from a woman aged 18-29 years in good health. The CDR3 loop is CASSYSGAGASPLHF. The CDR3 region has the DNA TGTGCCAGCAGTTACTCGGGGGCCGGGGCCTCACCCCTCCACTTT.